This record looks at one T cell receptor (beta chain) sequence and its context. As yet, its antigen is unknown. Then a second PCR, running roughly 7 to 11 cycles, was carried out with a sample-barcoded 5' primer and a J-beta primer mix. One entry per CDR3 protein results from TCRdb running MiXCR on the 5' RACE reads. The table records fewer than 2,000,000 distinct CDR3 sequences, roughly two fifths of them present only once. These data originate in a study of blood T cells in healthy people across ages. Study-wide findings and caveats: Per million T cells, the diversity of TCR beta decreased roughly linearly as age advanced.

Germline-derived CDR1 and CDR2 are MNHEY and SVGEGT. This CDR3 comprises 13 residues. Sample donors were healthy Caucasian individuals that came from Russia, aged roughly 6 to 100. Samples each yielded at least 6 micrograms of total RNA. This chain joins TRBV6-2 or TRBV6-3 and TRBJ2-5; perhaps TRBD1 as D (6 bases). Gene TRBJ2-7 matches the end of the DNA better, so the J call may be wrong. Sample: blood. This TCR derives from a human donor in good health. The DNA of the CDR3 is TGTGCCACGACACAGGGAATTGGGGGCGAGCAGTACTTC. It encodes CATTQGIGGEQYF.